The rows below give T cell receptor beta chains drawn from one sample of a study of shared T cell receptors in the human thymus. The repertoire was sequenced with immunoSEQ multiplex PCR; TCRdb's copy has only in-frame clones and lacks some. This sample carries some 700,000 clones, approximately 85% of them seen once, and the ten largest clones take about 0.011%. The same data also went into a second study, on human thymus T cells.

Sample: thymocytes. The source is a girl in the first two years of life with a congenital heart defect. Both conserved end residues are part of each CDR3. Fields, in order: J gene, V gene, clone size, D gene, CDR3 protein, CDR3 DNA. A D gene is named only where the DNA matches it firmly. Where a row states a size, it is once, few, many or the class of an expanded clone; other rows omit it.

>TRBJ1-1|TRBV29-1|once|TRBD1
CSVIIAGTGDTEAFF
TGCAGCGTGATCATAGCCGGGACAGGGGACACTGAAGCTTTCTTT
>TRBJ2-7|TRBV4-1|-|TRBD1
CASSQVRGTYEQYF
TGCGCCAGCAGCCAAGTCAGGGGGACCTACGAGCAGTACTTC
>TRBJ1-2|TRBV4-1|-|-
CASSHNRDTNYGYTF
TGCGCCAGCAGCCATAACCGGGATACCAACTATGGCTACACCTTC
>TRBJ2-5|TRBV4-1|-|-
CASSQWQIQETQYF
TGCGCCAGCAGCCAATGGCAGATTCAAGAGACCCAGTACTTC
>TRBJ2-2|TRBV2|-|-
CASSYKQGAGELFF
TGTGCCAGCAGTTACAAACAAGGGGCCGGGGAGCTGTTTTTT
>TRBJ2-3|TRBV25-1|-|-
CASSDTGPLGTDTQYF
TGTGCCAGCAGTGATACAGGTCCCCTGGGAACAGATACGCAGTATTTT
>TRBJ2-3|TRBV28|-|TRBD1
CASRSDRVTDTQYF
TGTGCCAGCAGAAGCGACAGGGTCACAGATACGCAGTATTTT
>TRBJ1-6|TRBV15|-|-
CATSRQKGGGLINSPLHF
TGTGCCACCAGCAGACAAAAGGGCGGGGGGCTAATCAATTCACCCCTCCACTTT
>TRBJ1-3|TRBV28|few|-
CASSLLPAGSENTIYF
TGTGCCAGCAGTTTATTACCGGCAGGGTCGGAAAACACCATATATTTT
>TRBJ1-2|TRBV11-2|few|TRBD1
CASSARTGRPPTAF
TGTGCCAGCAGCGCCCGGACAGGGCGGCCCCCTACCGCCTTC
>TRBJ1-2|TRBV28|-|TRBD1
CASTPGDSQSNYGYTF
TGTGCCAGCACACCGGGGGACAGCCAGTCGAACTATGGCTACACCTTC
>TRBJ2-1|TRBV27|-|TRBD1
CASRVRDREGYNEQFF
TGTGCCAGCAGGGTCCGGGACAGGGAGGGGTACAATGAGCAGTTCTTC
>TRBJ2-7|TRBV7-8|once|TRBD2
CASSIPTSGGEYEQYF
TGTGCCAGCAGCATCCCCACTAGCGGGGGGGAGTACGAGCAGTACTTC
>TRBJ1-1|TRBV7-2|-|-
CASSPGGGLGTEAFF
TGTGCCAGCAGCCCGGGGGGAGGGCTGGGCACTGAAGCTTTCTTT
>TRBJ2-5|TRBV19|-|TRBD1
CASSREWDREETQYF
TGTGCCAGTAGTCGAGAGTGGGACAGAGAAGAGACCCAGTACTTC
>TRBJ2-6|TRBV5-1|-|TRBD1
CASSITSNRGDSGANVLTF
TGCGCCAGCAGCATAACGTCAAACAGGGGAGACTCTGGGGCCAACGTCCTGACTTTC
>TRBJ1-4|TRBV11-2|-|-
CASSVFSGKYEKLFF
TGTGCCAGCAGCGTCTTCTCCGGGAAATATGAAAAACTGTTTTTT
>TRBJ1-2|TRBV15|-|-
CATSFTVDSHSYGYTF
TGTGCCACCAGCTTCACGGTCGACAGCCACAGCTATGGCTACACCTTC
>TRBJ2-1|TRBV15|-|TRBD1
CATSRDFPGQGRNEQFF
TGTGCCACCAGCAGAGATTTTCCGGGACAGGGTAGAAATGAGCAGTTCTTC
>TRBJ1-5|TRBV27|-|-
CASSQQGDQPQHF
TGTGCCAGCAGTCAACAGGGTGATCAGCCCCAGCATTTT
>TRBJ1-1|TRBV6-1|-|-
CASSEKCGEDPNTEAFF
TGTGCCAGCAGTGAAAAATGCGGGGAGGATCCGAACACTGAAGCTTTCTTT
>TRBJ1-1|TRBV7-9|-|-
CASSLGGVAEAFF
TGTGCCAGCAGCTTAGGCGGGGTGGCTGAAGCTTTCTTT
>TRBJ1-2|TRBV28|-|TRBD1
CASSPGDRRDYGYTF
TGTGCCAGCAGTCCCGGGGACAGACGAGACTATGGCTACACCTTC
>TRBJ1-1|TRBV18|-|TRBD1
CASSLRQGEAFF
TGTGCCAGCTCACTAAGACAGGGAGAGGCTTTCTTT
>TRBJ1-5|TRBV7-8|-|-
CASSKPGSGQPQHF
TGTGCCAGCAGCAAGCCAGGGTCGGGTCAGCCCCAGCATTTT
>TRBJ2-5|TRBV9|-|TRBD1
CASSIQGEKETQYF
TGTGCCAGCAGCATACAGGGGGAAAAAGAGACCCAGTACTTC
>TRBJ1-1|TRBV20-1|-|-
CSVGKGFF
TGCAGTGTCGGGAAGGGTTTCTTT
>TRBJ1-1|TRBV7-2|-|TRBD1
CASSLVQGAAEAFF
TGTGCCAGCAGCTTAGTTCAGGGGGCGGCTGAAGCTTTCTTT
>TRBJ1-2|TRBV7-2|-|-
CASSQFFHRDGYTF
TGTGCCAGCAGCCAATTTTTCCACAGGGATGGCTACACCTTC
>TRBJ2-2|TRBV14|-|TRBD2
CASSRTRREAGELFF
TGTGCCAGCAGCCGGACTAGACGGGAGGCCGGGGAGCTGTTTTTT
>TRBJ1-2|TRBV5-8|-|-
CASSLRWRGSQNYGYTF
TGTGCCAGCAGCTTGAGATGGAGAGGTTCTCAAAACTATGGCTACACCTTC
>TRBJ1-1|TRBV14|-|-
CASSHCGGERTEAFF
TGTGCCAGCAGCCACTGTGGGGGGGAGAGGACTGAAGCTTTCTTT
>TRBJ2-7|TRBV14|-|TRBD2
CASSQVPSGGAEGSYEQYF
TGTGCCAGCAGCCAAGTTCCTAGCGGGGGGGCCGAGGGCTCCTACGAGCAGTACTTC
>TRBJ1-1|TRBV5-5|-|-
CASSLSGLEAFF
TGTGCCAGCAGCTTGTCAGGCCTTGAAGCTTTCTTT
>TRBJ1-6|TRBV4-2|-|-
CASSPSRDIDSSYNSPLHF
TGTGCCAGCAGCCCCTCCCGGGACATCGATAGCTCCTATAATTCACCCCTCCACTTT
>TRBJ2-1|TRBV4-1|once|TRBD1
CASSQDEGGRVAREQFF
TGCGCCAGCAGCCAAGATGAAGGGGGCAGGGTGGCCCGTGAGCAGTTCTTC
>TRBJ2-2|TRBV10-3|-|-
CAIRAAQAGYYTGELFF
TGTGCCATCAGGGCAGCCCAGGCAGGGTACTACACCGGGGAGCTGTTTTTT
>TRBJ2-2|TRBV7-6|-|-
CASSFLNSHRGELFF
TGTGCCAGCAGCTTCCTGAACTCGCACCGCGGGGAGCTGTTTTTT
>TRBJ2-7|TRBV10-3|-|TRBD2
CATGRETYEQYF
TGTGCCACGGGGAGGGAAACCTACGAGCAGTACTTC
>TRBJ2-5|TRBV11-2|-|TRBD1
CASRPMRGRGITPQETQYF
TGTGCCAGCCGCCCGATGAGGGGCAGGGGGATAACCCCACAAGAGACCCAGTACTTC
>TRBJ1-6|TRBV6-4|once|TRBD1
CASRGQGSPLHF
TGTGCCAGCAGGGGACAGGGTTCACCCCTCCACTTT
>TRBJ1-5|TRBV6-1|-|-
CASSPIDQPQHF
TGTGCCAGCAGCCCGATAGATCAGCCCCAGCATTTT
>TRBJ2-3|TRBV6-9|-|TRBD1
CASTRGTVRTDTQYF
TGTGCCAGCACTAGGGGGACAGTCCGCACAGATACGCAGTATTTT
>TRBJ1-1|TRBV28|-|-
CASSPSTGYLMNTEAFF
TGTGCCAGCAGCCCGAGTACCGGTTACCTAATGAACACTGAAGCTTTCTTT
>TRBJ2-2|TRBV27|-|-
CASSQGSGELFF
TGTGCCAGCAGTCAGGGATCCGGGGAGCTGTTTTTT